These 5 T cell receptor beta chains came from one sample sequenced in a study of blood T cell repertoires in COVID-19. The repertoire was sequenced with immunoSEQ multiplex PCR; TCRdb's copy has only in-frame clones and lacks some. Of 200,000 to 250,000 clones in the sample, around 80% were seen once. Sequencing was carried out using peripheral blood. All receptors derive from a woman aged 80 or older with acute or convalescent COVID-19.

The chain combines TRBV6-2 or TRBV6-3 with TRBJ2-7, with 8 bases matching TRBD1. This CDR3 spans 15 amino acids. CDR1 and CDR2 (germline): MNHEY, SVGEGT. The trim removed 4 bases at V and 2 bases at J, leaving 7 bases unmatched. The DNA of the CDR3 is TGTGCCAGCAGTTCCCGGGACAGGTTTACCTACGAGCAGTACTTC. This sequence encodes CASSSRDRFTYEQYF.

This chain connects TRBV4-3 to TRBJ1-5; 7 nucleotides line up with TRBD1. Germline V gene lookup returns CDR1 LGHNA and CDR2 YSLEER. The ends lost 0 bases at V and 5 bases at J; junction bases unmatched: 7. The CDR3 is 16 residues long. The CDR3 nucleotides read TGCGCCAGCAGCCAAGATAACGGGCAGGGGGATCAGCCCCAGCATTTT. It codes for CASSQDNGQGDQPQHF.

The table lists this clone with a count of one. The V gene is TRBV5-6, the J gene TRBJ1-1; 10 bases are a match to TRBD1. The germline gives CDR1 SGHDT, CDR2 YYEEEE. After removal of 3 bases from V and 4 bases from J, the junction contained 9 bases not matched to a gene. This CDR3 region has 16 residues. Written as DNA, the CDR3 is TGTGCCAGCAGCTGGGAGGGGGACAGGGGAGGCACTGAAGCTTTCTTT. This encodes CASSWEGDRGGTEAFF.

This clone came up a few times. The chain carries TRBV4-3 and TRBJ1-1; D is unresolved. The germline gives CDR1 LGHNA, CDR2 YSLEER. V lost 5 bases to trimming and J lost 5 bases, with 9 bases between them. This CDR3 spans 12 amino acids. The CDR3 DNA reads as TGCGCCAGCAGCTCAGGCAGGACTGAAGCTTTCTTT. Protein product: CASSSGRTEAFF.

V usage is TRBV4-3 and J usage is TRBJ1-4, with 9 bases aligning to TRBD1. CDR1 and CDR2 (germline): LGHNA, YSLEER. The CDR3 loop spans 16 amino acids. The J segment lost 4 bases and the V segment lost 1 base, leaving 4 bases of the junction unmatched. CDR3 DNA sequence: TGCGCCAGCAGCCAAGGACCGGGACAGGGTAATGAAAAACTGTTTTTT. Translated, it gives CASSQGPGQGNEKLFF.